This T cell receptor (beta chain) originates from a study of blood T cells in healthy people across ages. A second PCR of about 6 to 12 cycles used a sample-barcoded 5' primer and a J-beta primer mix. MiXCR, applied by TCRdb to the 5' RACE reads, yields one record per CDR3 protein. The sample includes over 1,500,000 distinct CDR3 sequences, 39% of them seen just once. V lost 5 bases and J 1 base, leaving 14 bases between the germline ends. Germline values: CDR1 SEHNR, CDR2 FQNEAQ (reference sequence). The CDR3 spans 15 residues. This TCR came from a human donor in good health. The chain is built from TRBV7-9 and TRBJ2-5, with D perhaps TRBD1 (5 bases). The source material was blood. As DNA, the CDR3 is TGTGCCAGCAGCAAACGTACAGGATTCCAAGAGACCCAGTACTTC. Its protein is CASSKRTGFQETQYF.